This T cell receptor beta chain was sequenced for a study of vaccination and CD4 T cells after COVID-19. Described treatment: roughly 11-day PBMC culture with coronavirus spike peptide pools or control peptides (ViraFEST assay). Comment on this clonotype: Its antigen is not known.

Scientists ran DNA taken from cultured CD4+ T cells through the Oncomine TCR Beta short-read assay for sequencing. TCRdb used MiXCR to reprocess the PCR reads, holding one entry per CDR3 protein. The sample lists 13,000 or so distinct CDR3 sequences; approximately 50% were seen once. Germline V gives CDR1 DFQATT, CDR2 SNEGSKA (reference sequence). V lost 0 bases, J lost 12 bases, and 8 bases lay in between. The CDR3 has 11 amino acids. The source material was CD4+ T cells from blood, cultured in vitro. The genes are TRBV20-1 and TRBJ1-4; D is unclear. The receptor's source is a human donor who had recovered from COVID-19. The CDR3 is CSARDYPELFF. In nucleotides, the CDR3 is TGCAGTGCTAGAGATTACCCGGAACTGTTTTTT.